These 11 T cell receptor beta chains were all obtained from the same sample, sequenced in a study of early T cells in non-severe SARS-CoV-2 infection. TCRdb re-analysed the 5' RACE reads in MiXCR, keeping a single row per CDR3 protein. The table records some 87,000 distinct CDR3 sequences, 10% to 15% of them present only once. Specimen: whole blood. The receptors derive from an adult who was a healthcare worker with PCR-confirmed SARS-CoV-2 infection or an uninfected control (not recorded which).

This chain connects TRBV29-1 to TRBJ2-1, with D perhaps TRBD1 (7 bases). The CDR3 is 14 residues long. V gave up 3 bases and J gave up 6 bases, with 15 bases separating them. Germline V CDR1 and CDR2: SQVTM, ANQGSEA. The CDR3 loop reads CSVERRGRINEQFF. The CDR3 DNA reads TGCAGCGTTGAGAGGAGGGGGCGTATCAATGAGCAGTTCTTC.

This clonotype was seen more than once but under ten times. The gene calls are TRBV7-2 and TRBJ2-7; 7 bases are a match to TRBD1. Germline V gives CDR1 SGHTA, CDR2 FQGNSA. The CDR3 is 14 amino acids. Unmatched junction bases numbered 3, after V lost 2 bases and J lost 2 bases. CDR3 DNA: TGTGCCAGCAGCTTAACCGGGACAGCCTACGAGCAGTACTTC. As protein: CASSLTGTAYEQYF.

This clonotype was detected only a few times. The chain employs TRBV29-1 and TRBJ2-1, with 8 bases lining up with TRBD1. The CDR3 is 13 residues long. Germline values: CDR1 SQVTM, CDR2 ANQGSEA. After removal of 7 bases from V and 7 bases from J, the junction contained 9 bases not matched to a gene. CDR3 bases: TGCAGCGCGGACAGGGATTTTGGTAATGAGCAGTTCTTC. Translating gives CSADRDFGNEQFF.

This clonotype was observed a handful of times. V is TRBV6-6 and J is TRBJ1-1, with D perhaps matching TRBD1 (5 bases). The germline V and J ends were trimmed by 8 bases and 4 bases, with 20 bases remaining between them. CDR1 is MNHNY, CDR2 SVGAGI, per germline (reference sequence). CDR3 length: 15 amino acids. CDR3 region: CASAPPSGGGTEAFF. The DNA for the CDR3 is TGTGCCAGCGCCCCACCTTCTGGGGGGGGCACTGAAGCTTTCTTT.

In its sample, this clonotype was seen many times. The chain joins TRBV7-8 to TRBJ2-3, with D possibly being TRBD1 (6 bases). Trimming cost V 3 bases and J 4 bases, with 14 bases left between them. The CDR3 totals 15 residues. The germline CDR1 and CDR2 sequences are SGHVS and FQNEAQ. CDR3 in DNA: TGTGCCAGCAGCTTTTCCGGGACAAGGCCAGATACGCAGTATTTT. Protein product: CASSFSGTRPDTQYF.

This clonotype was recorded many times. This rearrangement joins TRBV7-2 to TRBJ2-3; D gene uncertain. There are 15 residues in the CDR3. In germline, CDR1 is SGHTA, CDR2 FQGNSA. Deletions cut 5 bases from V and 5 bases from J, with 17 bases between. The CDR3 sequence: CASSTPLGGLDTQYF. As DNA, the CDR3 is TGTGCCAGCAGCACCCCCCTGGGCGGCCTAGATACGCAGTATTTT.

This chain connects TRBV7-9 to TRBJ1-2; D not certain. The germline V gene encodes CDR1 SEHNR and CDR2 FQNEAQ (reference sequence). Trimming removed 1 base from V and 3 bases from J, with 12 bases in between. The CDR3 covers 15 residues. For the CDR3, the DNA is TGTGCCAGCAGCTTAGAGTCGATCGCCGACTATGGCTACACCTTC. It specifies CASSLESIADYGYTF.

This clonotype was seen repeatedly, ten times or more. The genes are TRBV12-5 and TRBJ2-3; TRBD2 agrees at 12 bases. Germline trimming cut 5 bases from V and 7 bases from J; bases unmatched to any gene: 7. The CDR3 has 15 amino acids. Germline-derived CDR1 and CDR2 are LGHNT and FRNRAP. The CDR3 nucleotides are TGTGCTAGTGGTAATATACTAGCGGGAGGCAATACGCAGTATTTT. This encodes CASGNILAGGNTQYF.

The genes are TRBV27 and TRBJ1-2, with D unclear. The CDR3 extends over 13 amino acids. V lost 3 bases and J lost 1, with 6 bases in between. Germline V CDR1 and CDR2: MNHEY, SMNVEV (reference sequence). CDR3 sequence (DNA): TGTGCCAGCAGTTTGGGGATTAACTATGGCTACACCTTC. It yields the protein CASSLGINYGYTF.

V usage is TRBV10-2 and J usage is TRBJ2-7; 9 positions match TRBD2. Trimming at V came to 3 bases and at J to 6 bases, leaving 9 bases not matched to a gene. The CDR3 is made up of 15 amino acids. Germline V lookup: CDR1 WSHSY, CDR2 SAAADI. CDR3 DNA: TGCGCCAGCAGTGACCACACAGCGGGAGGACGCGAGCAGTACTTC. This translates into CASSDHTAGGREQYF.

This clonotype was seen at least ten times. J is TRBJ1-5 and V is TRBV6-5; D is undetermined. Per germline, CDR1 MNHEY and CDR2 SVGAGI. The ends were cut back, 3 bases at V and 5 bases at J, with 11 bases in the middle. The CDR3 sequence is 14 residues long. Written as DNA, the CDR3 is TGTGCCAGCAGTTATTCGGACGGCTATCAGCCCCAGCATTTT. Its translation: CASSYSDGYQPQHF.